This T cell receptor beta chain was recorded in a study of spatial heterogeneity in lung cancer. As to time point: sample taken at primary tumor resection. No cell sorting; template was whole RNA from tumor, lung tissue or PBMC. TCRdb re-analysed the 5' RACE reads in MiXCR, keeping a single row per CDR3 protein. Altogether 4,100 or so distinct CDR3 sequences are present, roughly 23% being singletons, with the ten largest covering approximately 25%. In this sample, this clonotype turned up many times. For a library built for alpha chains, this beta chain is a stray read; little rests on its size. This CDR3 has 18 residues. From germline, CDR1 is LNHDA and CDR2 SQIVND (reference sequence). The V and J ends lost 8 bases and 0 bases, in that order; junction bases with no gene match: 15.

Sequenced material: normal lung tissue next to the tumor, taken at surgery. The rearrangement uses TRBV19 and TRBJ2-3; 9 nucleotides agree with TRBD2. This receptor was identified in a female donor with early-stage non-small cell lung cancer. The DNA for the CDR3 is TGTGCCAGTCGCCTCGCGGGGGGGCGAGGTGGTAGCACAGATACGCAGTATTTT. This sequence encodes CASRLAGGRGGSTDTQYF.